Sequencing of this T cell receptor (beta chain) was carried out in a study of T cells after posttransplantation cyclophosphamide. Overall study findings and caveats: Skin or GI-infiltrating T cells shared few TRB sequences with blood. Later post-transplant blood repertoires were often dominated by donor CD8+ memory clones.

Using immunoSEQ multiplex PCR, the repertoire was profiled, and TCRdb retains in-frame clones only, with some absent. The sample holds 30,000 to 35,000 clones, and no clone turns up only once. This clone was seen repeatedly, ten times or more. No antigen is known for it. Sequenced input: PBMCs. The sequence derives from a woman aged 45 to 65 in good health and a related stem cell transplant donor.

As DNA, the CDR3 is TGTGCCAGCAGTTCAGGGTTCCGAGAGACCCAGTACTTC. Encoded protein: CASSSGFRETQYF. The rearrangement uses TRBV27 and TRBJ2-5; D may be TRBD1 (5 bases). The CDR3 runs 13 residues. CDR1 and CDR2 (germline): MNHEY, SMNVEV (reference sequence). V lost 4 bases to trimming and J lost 4 bases, with 10 bases between them.